The sequence of this TCR beta chain was determined in a study of shared clonotypes between healthy human individuals. CD4+ cells were split into CD45RA+ naive and CD45RA-negative memory subsets. Per the germline V gene, CDR1 is SGHNT and CDR2 is YYREEE (reference sequence). CDR3 length: 12 residues. V was shortened by 5 bases and J by 1 base, with 6 bases between the two germline ends. To note about this clone: Its antigen is unidentified.

General study points: Generation probability values for non-shared clonotypes were lower than those for clonotypes shared by all four donors.

The table came from immunoSEQ multiplex PCR; TCRdb's copy has only in-frame clones and leaves some out. The sample shows approximately 1.4 million clones, approximately 98% of them seen only once. The sequence derives from a man aged 25 to 45 in good health. The V call is TRBV5-4, the J call TRBJ1-1; D gene unclear. The sample was naive CD4+ T cells sorted from blood. As to subset: CD45RA+ positively selected. CDR3 amino acids: CASSHRNTEAFF. The CDR3 DNA is TGTGCCAGCAGTCACAGGAACACTGAAGCTTTCTTT.